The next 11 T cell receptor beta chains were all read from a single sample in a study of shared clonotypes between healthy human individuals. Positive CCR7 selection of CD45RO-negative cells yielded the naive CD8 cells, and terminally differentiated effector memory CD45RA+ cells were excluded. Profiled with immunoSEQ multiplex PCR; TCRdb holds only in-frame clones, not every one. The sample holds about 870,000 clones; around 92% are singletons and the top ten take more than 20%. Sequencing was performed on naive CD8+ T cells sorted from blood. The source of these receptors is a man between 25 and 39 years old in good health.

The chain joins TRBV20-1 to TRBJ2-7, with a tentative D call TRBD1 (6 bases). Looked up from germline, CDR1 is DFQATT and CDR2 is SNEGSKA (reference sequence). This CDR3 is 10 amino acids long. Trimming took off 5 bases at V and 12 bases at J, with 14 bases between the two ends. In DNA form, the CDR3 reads TGCAGTGCTCCAACCCCACAGGGGTACTTC. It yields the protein CSAPTPQGYF.

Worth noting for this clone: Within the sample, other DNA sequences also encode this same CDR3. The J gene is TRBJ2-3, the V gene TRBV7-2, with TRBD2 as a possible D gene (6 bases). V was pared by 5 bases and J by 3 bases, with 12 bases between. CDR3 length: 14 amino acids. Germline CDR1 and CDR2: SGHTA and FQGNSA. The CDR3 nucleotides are TGTGCCAGCAGCCAACGAGGAGGGACAGATACGCAGTATTTT. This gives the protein CASSQRGGTDTQYF. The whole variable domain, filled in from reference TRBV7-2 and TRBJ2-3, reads GAGVSQSPSNKVTEKGKDVELRCDPISGHTALYWYRQSLGQGLEFLIYFQGNSAPDKSGLPSDRFSAERTGGSVSTLTIQRTQQEDSAVYLCASSQRGGTDTQYFGPGTRLTVL.

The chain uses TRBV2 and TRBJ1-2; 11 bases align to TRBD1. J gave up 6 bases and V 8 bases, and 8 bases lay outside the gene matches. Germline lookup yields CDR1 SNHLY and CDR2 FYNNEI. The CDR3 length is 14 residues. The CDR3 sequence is CASPKLDRGHGYTF. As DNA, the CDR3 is TGTGCCAGCCCTAAATTGGACAGGGGGCATGGCTACACCTTC.

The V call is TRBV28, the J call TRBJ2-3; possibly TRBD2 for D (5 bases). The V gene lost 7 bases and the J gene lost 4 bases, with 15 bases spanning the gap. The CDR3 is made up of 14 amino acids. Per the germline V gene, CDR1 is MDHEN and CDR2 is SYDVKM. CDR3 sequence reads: CASTPSEGADTQYF. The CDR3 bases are TGTGCCAGCACACCCTCTGAGGGCGCAGATACGCAGTATTTT.

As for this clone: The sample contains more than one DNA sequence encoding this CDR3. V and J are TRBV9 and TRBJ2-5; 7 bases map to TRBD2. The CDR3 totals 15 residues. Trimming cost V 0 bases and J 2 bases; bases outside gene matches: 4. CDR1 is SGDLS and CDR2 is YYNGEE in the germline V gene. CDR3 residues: CASSVGGRGQETQYF. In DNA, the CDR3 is TGTGCCAGCAGCGTAGGGGGGAGGGGTCAAGAGACCCAGTACTTC. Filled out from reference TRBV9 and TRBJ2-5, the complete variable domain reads DSGVTQTPKHLITATGQRVTLRCSPRSGDLSVYWYQQSLDQGLQFLIQYYNGEERAKGNILERFSAQQFPDLHSELNLSSLELGDSALYFCASSVGGRGQETQYFGPGTRLLVL.

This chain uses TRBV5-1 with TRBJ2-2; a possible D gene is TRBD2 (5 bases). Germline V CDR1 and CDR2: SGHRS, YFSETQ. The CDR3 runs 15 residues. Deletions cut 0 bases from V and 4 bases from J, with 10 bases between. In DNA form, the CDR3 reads TGCGCCAGCAGCTTGGAGGGTGGGAGCACCGGGGAGCTGTTTTTT. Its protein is CASSLEGGSTGELFF.

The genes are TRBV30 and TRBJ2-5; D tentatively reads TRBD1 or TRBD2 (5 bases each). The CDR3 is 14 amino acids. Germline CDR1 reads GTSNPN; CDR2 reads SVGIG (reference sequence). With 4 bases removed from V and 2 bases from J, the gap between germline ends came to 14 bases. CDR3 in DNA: TGTGCCTGGAATGGGGCGGGCTCGCAAGAGACCCAGTACTTC. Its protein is CAWNGAGSQETQYF.

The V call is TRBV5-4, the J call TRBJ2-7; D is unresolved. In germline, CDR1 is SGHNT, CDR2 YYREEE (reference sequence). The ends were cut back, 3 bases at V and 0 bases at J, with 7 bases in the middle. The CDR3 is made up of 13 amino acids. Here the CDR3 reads CASSSESSYEQYF. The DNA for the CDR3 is TGTGCCAGCAGCTCGGAGAGCTCCTACGAGCAGTACTTC. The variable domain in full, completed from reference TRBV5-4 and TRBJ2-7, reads ETGVTQSPTHLIKTRGQQVTLRCSSQSGHNTVSWYQQALGQGPQFIFQYYREEENGRGNFPPRFSGLQFPNYSSELNVNALELDDSALYLCASSSESSYEQYFGPGTRLTVT.

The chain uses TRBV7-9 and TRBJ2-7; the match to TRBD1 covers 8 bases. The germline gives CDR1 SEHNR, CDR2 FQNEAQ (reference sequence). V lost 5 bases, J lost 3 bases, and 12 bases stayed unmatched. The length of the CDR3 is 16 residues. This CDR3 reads CASSPKTGEAVYEQYF. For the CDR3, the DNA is TGTGCCAGCAGCCCGAAGACAGGGGAGGCGGTCTACGAGCAGTACTTC.

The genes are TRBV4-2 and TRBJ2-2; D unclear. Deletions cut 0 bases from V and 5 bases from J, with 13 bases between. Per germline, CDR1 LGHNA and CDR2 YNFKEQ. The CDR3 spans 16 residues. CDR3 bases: TGTGCCAGCAGCCAAGAGGTATATCCGACGACCGGGGAGCTGTTTTTT. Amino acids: CASSQEVYPTTGELFF.

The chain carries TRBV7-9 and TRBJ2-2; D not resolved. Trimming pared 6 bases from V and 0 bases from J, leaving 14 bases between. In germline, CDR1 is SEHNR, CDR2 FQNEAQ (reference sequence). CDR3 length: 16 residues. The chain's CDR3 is CASRSDAWTNTGELFF. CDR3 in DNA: TGTGCCAGCAGATCCGACGCTTGGACGAACACCGGGGAGCTGTTTTTT.